This T cell receptor (beta chain) was identified during a study of T cell changes during pregnancy in multiple sclerosis (dated by TCRdb to 2018 to 2020). With regard to the full study: In women with multiple sclerosis, the researchers looked at how the T cell repertoire shifted as pregnancy progressed.

In its sample, this clone was seen a few times. It lacks a known antigen. Qualities for individual bases were not recorded, and no much larger clone is one base off. This same CDR3 is encoded by further DNA sequences in the sample. The germline V gene supplies CDR1 KGHSH and CDR2 LQKENI. The trim is 1 base for V and 1 base for J, with a gap of 4 bases between the germline ends. The CDR3, cysteine through phenylalanine, is 13 amino acids long. Of the read, only the CDR3 DNA is kept; its 39 bases are in frame from base 1. Libraries were prepared through the immunoSEQ multiplex PCR assay. Drawn from immuneACCESS, this table holds only the in-frame rearrangements with V and J called that TCRdb kept. Clones are partly lost; checked studies trace under half to an unresolved V gene and leave the rest unexplained. The sample data list about 56,000 clones, and about 90% of these were observed just once. 0.15% to 0.25% of the sample rests with the top ten.

The TCR was taken from a female donor with multiple sclerosis, enrolled in a pregnancy study. Recombination linked TRBV18 to TRBJ1-1; the D gene cannot be named for sure. This specimen consisted of CD4+ T cells from peripheral blood mononuclear cells, obtained in the second trimester of pregnancy. The sequence in DNA is TGTGCCAGCTCACCACGAGAGAACACTGAAGCTTTCTTT. This is translated as CASSPRENTEAFF. Supplemented by the reference TRBV18 and TRBJ1-1 proteins around the CDR3, the complete variable domain is NAGVMQNPRHLVRRRGQEARLRCSPMKGHSHVYWYRQLPEEGLKFMVYLQKENIIDESGMPKERFSAEFPKEGPSILRIQQVVRGDSAAYFCASSPRENTEAFFGQGTRLTVV.